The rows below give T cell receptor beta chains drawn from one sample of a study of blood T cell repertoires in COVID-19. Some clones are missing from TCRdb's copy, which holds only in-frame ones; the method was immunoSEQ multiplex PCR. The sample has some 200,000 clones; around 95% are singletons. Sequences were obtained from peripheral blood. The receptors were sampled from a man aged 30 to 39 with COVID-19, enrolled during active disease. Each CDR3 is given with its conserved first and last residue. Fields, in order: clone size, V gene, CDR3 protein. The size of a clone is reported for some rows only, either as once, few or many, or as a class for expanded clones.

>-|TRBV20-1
CSASFLRDEQYF
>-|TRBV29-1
CSVETGDNEQFF
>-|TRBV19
CASISTHRDQPQHF
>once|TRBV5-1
CASSSGQGNQPQHF
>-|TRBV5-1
CASSSESGQGANGYTF
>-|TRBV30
CAWSPLSGYTF
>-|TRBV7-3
CASSAGQNTEAFF
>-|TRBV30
CAWRAGVLGYTF
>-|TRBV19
CASSIGPGDGQPQHF
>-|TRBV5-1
CASSLTPGEQFF
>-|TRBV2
CASSEGRAPRYGYTF
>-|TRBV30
CAWSTGGAGEKLFF
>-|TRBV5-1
CASSSSGGAYEQYF
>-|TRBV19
CASSRQGSFQPQHF
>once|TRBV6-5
CASSSTNRAGYTF
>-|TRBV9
CASSVEGRDYNEQFF
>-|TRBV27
CASSLGGGKAFF
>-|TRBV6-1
CASSGSEDRARSPLHF
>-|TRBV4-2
CASSLPGRNYGYTF
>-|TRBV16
CASSPGSTGELFF
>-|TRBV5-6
CASSLKYGMNRYGYTF
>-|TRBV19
CASSIEQFNYGYTF
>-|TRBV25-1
CASSSRGGGYTF
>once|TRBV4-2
CASSQGVGRVDQPQHF
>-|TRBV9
CASSVAVGPGGLVGYTF
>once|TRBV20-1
CSASTVTGHNEQFF
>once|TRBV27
CASSSNTGYEQYF
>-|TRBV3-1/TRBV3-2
CASTTDTEAFF
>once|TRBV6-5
CASTRAGIVEAFF
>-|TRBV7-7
CASSSQGHPGEEQYF
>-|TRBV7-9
CASSLGYRRGGEQYF
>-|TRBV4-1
CASSPTPAGGLLDTEAFF
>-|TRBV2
CASSGTGTRPSTDTQYF
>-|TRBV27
CASSFLDSRRANYGYTF
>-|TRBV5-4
CASSNGQGAREAFF
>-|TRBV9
CASSVSGLEETQYF
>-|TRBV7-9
CASSPQDGGVYEQYF
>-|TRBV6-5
CASSYDGSENEKLFF
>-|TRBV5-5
CASRKQGKADTQYF
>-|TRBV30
CAWSGRANTEAFF
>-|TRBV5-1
CASSLGVSGGYEQYF
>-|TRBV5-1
CASSSLSWTGGNTEAFF
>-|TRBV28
CASSILAGYNEQFF
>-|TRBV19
CASSTYGVEAFF
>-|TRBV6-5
CASSLGQADQPQHF
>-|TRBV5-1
CASSKEGLRYEQYF
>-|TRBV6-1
CASSEEQVTGELFF
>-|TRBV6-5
CASSSDRGGSGYTF
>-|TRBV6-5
CASSYSTGDTEAFF
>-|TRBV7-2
CASSFGGGEQYF
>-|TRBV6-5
CASSYEGRGPIYGYTF
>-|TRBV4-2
CASSEADLAHLRPDTQYF
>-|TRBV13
CATAPGRGSRGTEAFF
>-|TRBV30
CAWSPSGAETQYF
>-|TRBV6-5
CASTKNRRAPYEQYF
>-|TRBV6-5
CASSYPGPHSPLHF
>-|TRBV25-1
CASSEWGGNYGYTF
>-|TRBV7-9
CATPGGGTGGSYEQYF
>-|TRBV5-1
CASSPGWDKSSYEQYF
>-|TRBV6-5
CASSYRATETQYF